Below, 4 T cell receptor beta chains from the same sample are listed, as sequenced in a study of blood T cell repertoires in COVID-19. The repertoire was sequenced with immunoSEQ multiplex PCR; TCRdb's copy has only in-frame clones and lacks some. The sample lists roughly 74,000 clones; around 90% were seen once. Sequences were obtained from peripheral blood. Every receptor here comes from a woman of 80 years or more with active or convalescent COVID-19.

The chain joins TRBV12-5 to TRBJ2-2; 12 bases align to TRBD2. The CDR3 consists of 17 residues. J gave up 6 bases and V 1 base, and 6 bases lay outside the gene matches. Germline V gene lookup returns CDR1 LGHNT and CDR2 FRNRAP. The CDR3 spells CASGLGLAGVRAGELFF. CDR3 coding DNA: TGTGCTAGTGGTTTGGGACTAGCGGGAGTTAGGGCCGGGGAGCTGTTTTTT.

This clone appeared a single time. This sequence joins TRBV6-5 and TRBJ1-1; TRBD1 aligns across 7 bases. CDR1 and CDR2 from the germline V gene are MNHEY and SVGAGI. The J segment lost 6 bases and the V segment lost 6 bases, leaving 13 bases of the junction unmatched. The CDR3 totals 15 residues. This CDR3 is CASSRTPQGWAEAFF. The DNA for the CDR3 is TGTGCCAGCAGCCGTACCCCACAGGGGTGGGCTGAAGCTTTCTTT.

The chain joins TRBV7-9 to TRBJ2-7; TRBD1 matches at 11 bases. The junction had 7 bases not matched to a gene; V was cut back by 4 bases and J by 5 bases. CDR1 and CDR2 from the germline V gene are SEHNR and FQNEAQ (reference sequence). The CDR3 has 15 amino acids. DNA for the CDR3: TGTGCCAGCAGCTCAGGGGACAGGGGGGCCCACGAGCAGTACTTC. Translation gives CASSSGDRGAHEQYF.

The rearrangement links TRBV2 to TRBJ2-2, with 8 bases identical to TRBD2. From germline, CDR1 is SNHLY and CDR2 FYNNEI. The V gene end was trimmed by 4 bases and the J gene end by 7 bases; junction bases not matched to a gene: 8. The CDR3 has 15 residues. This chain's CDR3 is CASSATGGPHGELFF. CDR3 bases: TGTGCCAGCAGTGCCACGGGGGGGCCTCACGGGGAGCTGTTTTTT.